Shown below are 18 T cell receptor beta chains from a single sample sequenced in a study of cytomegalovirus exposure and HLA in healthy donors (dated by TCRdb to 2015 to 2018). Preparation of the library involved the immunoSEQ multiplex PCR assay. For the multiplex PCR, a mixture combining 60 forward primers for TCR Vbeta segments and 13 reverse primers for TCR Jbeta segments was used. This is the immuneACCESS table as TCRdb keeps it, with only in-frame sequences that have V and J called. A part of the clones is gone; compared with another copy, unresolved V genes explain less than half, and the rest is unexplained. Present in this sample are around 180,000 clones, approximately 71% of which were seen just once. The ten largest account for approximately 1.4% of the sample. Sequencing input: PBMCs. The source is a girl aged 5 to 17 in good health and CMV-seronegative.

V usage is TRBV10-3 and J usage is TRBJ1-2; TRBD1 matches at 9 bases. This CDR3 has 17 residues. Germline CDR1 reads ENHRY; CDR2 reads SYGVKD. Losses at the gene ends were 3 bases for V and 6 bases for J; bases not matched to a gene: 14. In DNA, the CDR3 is TGTGCCATCAGTGAATTAGGGGACAGGGATGCTATCCATGGCTACACCTTC. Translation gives CAISELGDRDAIHGYTF.

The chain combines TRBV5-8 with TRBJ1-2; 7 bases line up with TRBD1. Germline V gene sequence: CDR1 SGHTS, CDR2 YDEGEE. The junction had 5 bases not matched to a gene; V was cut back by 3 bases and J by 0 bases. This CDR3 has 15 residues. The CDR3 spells CASSSRDRANYGYTF. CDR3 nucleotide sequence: TGTGCCAGCAGCTCCCGGGACAGAGCTAACTATGGCTACACCTTC.

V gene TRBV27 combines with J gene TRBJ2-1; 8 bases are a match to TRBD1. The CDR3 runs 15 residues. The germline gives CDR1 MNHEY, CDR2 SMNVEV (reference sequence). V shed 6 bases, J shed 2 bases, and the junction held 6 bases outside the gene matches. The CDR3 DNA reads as TGTGCCAGCAGCCTCGGGACAGGTCCCTACAATGAGCAGTTCTTC. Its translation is CASSLGTGPYNEQFF.

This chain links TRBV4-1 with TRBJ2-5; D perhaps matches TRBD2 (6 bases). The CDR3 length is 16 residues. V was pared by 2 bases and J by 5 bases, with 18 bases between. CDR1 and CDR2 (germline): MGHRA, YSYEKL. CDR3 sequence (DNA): TGCGCCAGCAGCCAATTGGGACTCCCACGAAGGGAGACCCAGTACTTC. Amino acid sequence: CASSQLGLPRRETQYF.

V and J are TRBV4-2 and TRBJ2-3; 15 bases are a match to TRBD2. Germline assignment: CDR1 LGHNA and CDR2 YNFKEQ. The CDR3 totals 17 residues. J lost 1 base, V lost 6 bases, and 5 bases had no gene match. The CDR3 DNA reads TGTGCCAGCAGGGGACTAGCGGGGGGCCAACGCACAGATACGCAGTATTTT. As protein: CASRGLAGGQRTDTQYF.

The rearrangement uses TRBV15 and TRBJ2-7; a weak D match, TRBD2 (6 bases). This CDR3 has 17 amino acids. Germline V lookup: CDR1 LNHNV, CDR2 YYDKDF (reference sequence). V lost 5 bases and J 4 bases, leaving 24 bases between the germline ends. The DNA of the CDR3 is TGTGCCACCAGCTACAAGACGCCGGGACCCGGAGGGTACGAGCAGTACTTC. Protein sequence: CATSYKTPGPGGYEQYF. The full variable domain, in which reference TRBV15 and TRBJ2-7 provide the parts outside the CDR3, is DAMVIQNPRYQVTQFGKPVTLSCSQTLNHNVMYWYQQKSSQAPKLLFHYYDKDFNNEADTPDNFQSRRPNTSFCFLDIRSPGLGDTAMYLCATSYKTPGPGGYEQYFGPGTRLTVT.

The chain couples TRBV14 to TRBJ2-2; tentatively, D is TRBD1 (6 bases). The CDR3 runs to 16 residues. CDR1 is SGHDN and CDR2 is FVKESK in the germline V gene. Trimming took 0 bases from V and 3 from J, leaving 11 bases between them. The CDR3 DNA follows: TGTGCCAGCAGCCAAGATCGGACAGTTGACACCGGGGAGCTGTTTTTT. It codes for CASSQDRTVDTGELFF. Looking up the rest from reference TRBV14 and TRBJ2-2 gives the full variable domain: EAGVTQFPSHSVIEKGQTVTLRCDPISGHDNLYWYRRVMGKEIKFLLHFVKESKQDESGMPNNRFLAERTGGTYSTLKVQPAELEDSGVYFCASSQDRTVDTGELFFGEGSRLTVL.

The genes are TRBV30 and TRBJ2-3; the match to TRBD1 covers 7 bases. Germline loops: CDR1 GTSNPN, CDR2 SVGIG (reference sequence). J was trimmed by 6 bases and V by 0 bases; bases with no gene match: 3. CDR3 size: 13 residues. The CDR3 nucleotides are TGTGCCTGGAGTGTACAGGGGTTGGATACGCAGTATTTT. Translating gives CAWSVQGLDTQYF.

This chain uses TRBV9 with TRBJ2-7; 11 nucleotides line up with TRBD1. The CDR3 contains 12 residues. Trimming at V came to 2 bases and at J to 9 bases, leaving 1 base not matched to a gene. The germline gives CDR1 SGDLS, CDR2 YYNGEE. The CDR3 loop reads CASSVDRGPQYF. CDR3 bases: TGTGCCAGCAGCGTGGACAGGGGGCCGCAGTACTTC.

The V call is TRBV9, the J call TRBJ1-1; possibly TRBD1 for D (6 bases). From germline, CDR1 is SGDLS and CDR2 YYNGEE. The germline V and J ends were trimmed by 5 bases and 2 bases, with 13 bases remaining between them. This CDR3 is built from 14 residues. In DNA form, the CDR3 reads TGTGCCAGCAGTGATAGCGGGGGCAACACTGAAGCTTTCTTT. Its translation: CASSDSGGNTEAFF. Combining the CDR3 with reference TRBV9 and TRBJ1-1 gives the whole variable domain DSGVTQTPKHLITATGQRVTLRCSPRSGDLSVYWYQQSLDQGLQFLIQYYNGEERAKGNILERFSAQQFPDLHSELNLSSLELGDSALYFCASSDSGGNTEAFFGQGTRLTVV.

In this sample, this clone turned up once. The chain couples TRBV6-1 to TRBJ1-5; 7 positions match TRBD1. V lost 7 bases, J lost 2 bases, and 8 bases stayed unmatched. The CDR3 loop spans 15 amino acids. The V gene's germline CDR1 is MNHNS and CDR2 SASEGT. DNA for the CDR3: TGTGCCAGCATACCGGGGGACAGCCGCAATCAGCCCCAGCATTTT. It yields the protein CASIPGDSRNQPQHF.

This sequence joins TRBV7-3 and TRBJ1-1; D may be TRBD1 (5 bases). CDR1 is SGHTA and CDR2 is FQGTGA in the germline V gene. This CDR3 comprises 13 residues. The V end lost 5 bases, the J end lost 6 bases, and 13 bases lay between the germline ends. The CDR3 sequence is CASSPGAVAEAFF. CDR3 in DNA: TGTGCCAGCAGCCCTGGGGCAGTCGCTGAAGCTTTCTTT.

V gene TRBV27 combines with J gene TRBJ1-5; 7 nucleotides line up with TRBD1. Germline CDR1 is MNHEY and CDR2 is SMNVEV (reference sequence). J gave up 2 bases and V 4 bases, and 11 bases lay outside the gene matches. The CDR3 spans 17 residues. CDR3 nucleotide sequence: TGTGCCAGCAGTTCAGCCTGGGACAGTTTCGGCAATCAGCCCCAGCATTTT. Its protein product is CASSSAWDSFGNQPQHF.

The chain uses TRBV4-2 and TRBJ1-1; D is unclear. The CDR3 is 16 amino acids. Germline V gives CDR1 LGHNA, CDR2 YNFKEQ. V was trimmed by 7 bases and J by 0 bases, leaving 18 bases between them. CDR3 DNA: TGTGCCAGCACCCCGGAGGGAGGCAACTTGAACACTGAAGCTTTCTTT. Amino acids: CASTPEGGNLNTEAFF.

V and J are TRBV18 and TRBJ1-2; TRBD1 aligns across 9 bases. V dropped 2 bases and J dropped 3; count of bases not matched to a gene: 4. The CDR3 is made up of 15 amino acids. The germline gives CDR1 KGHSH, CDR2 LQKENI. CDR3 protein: CASSPDRDRDYGYTF. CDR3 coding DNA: TGTGCCAGCTCACCAGACCGGGACAGGGACTATGGCTACACCTTC.

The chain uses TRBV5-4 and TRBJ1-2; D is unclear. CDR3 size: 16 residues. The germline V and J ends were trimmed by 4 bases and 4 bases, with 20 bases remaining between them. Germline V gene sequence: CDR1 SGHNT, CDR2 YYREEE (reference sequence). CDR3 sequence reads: CASSHTPDGETYGYTF. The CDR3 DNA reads TGTGCCAGCAGCCACACACCAGACGGGGAGACCTATGGCTACACCTTC.

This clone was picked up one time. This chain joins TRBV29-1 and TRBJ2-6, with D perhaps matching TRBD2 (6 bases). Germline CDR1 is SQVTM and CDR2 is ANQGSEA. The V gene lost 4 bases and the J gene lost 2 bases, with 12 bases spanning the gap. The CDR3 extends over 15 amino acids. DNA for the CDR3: TGCAGCGTTGCCTTTGGAGGGGCTGGGGCCAACGTCCTGACTTTC. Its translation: CSVAFGGAGANVLTF.

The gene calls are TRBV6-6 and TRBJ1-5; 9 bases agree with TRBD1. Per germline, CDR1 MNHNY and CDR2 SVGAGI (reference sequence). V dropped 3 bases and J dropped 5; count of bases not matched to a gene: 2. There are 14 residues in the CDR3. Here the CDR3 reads CASSYRTGDQPQHF. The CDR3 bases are TGTGCCAGCAGTTATCGGACAGGGGATCAGCCCCAGCATTTT.